This T cell receptor (beta chain) was sequenced for a study of T cells in women clearing cervical HPV infection. J gave up 8 bases and V 6 bases, and 13 bases lay outside the gene matches. Germline CDR1 DFQATT, CDR2 SNEGSKA (reference sequence). This CDR3 is built from 15 residues. Some clones are missing from TCRdb's copy, which holds only in-frame ones; the method was immunoSEQ multiplex PCR. In all, the sample yields around 20,000 clones. Regarding this clone: The CDR3 is cut off 3 residues early in the read; its end comes from the germline J gene.

Sequenced: blood buffy coat. This sequence originates from a woman aged 18 to 75 with a cervical HPV16 infection that either progressed to CIN3+ or cleared (not recorded which). The rearrangement joins TRBV20-1 to TRBJ1-6; 7 bases are a match to TRBD1. CDR3 DNA (partial): TGCAGTGCGCAACCGACCGGGACAGACTATTCACCC. This encodes CSAQPTGTDYSP. The full CDR3 is CSAQPTGTDYSPLHF.